These 32 T cell receptor beta chains were all obtained from the same sample, sequenced in a study of early T cells in non-severe SARS-CoV-2 infection. TCRdb reprocessed the 5' RACE reads with MiXCR, giving one entry per CDR3 protein. The repertoire includes about 84,000 distinct CDR3 sequences, 9.5% to 13% of them detected once, and about 2.7% sits in the top ten. The sample was whole blood. The receptors derive from an adult who was a healthcare worker with PCR-confirmed SARS-CoV-2 infection or an uninfected control (not recorded which).

Regarding this clonotype: This may come from a read error, since a much larger clone is one base off. The V gene is TRBV28, the J gene TRBJ2-1, with TRBD2 identical over 9 bases. Losses at the gene ends were 7 bases for V and 6 bases for J; bases not matched to a gene: 13. The CDR3 is 16 residues long. Germline V lookup: CDR1 MDHEN, CDR2 SYDVKM. The CDR3, as DNA: TGTGCCAGCAATGGGGTCGGGCTAGCGGGATTCAATGAGCAGTTCTTC. Protein: CASNGVGLAGFNEQFF.

V gene TRBV6-2 or TRBV6-3 combines with J gene TRBJ2-7; 12 bases fit TRBD2. The germline V gene has CDR1 MNHEY and CDR2 SVGEGT. V shed 2 bases and J 4 bases; nucleotides not matched to a gene: 0. CDR3 length equals 14 residues. The CDR3 is CASSYLAGGYEQYF. CDR3 in DNA: TGTGCCAGCAGTTACCTAGCGGGAGGGTACGAGCAGTACTTC.

This clonotype was seen repeatedly, ten times or more. The rearrangement joins TRBV20-1 to TRBJ2-7; TRBD1 is a possible D gene (6 bases). In germline, CDR1 is DFQATT, CDR2 SNEGSKA (reference sequence). CDR3 size: 13 residues. V lost 6 bases and J lost 6, with 18 bases in between. CDR3 coding DNA: TGCAGTGCCTTTAGCCCCAGGGGCGGCGAGCAGTACTTC. Translated: CSAFSPRGGEQYF.

The chain uses TRBV7-9 and TRBJ2-5; 11 positions match TRBD2. Trimming removed 5 bases from V and 5 bases from J; junction bases left unmatched: 7. Germline V gives CDR1 SEHNR, CDR2 FQNEAQ (reference sequence). This CDR3 is 15 amino acids long. The CDR3 region is CASSPILAGDETQYF. The CDR3 DNA follows: TGTGCCAGCAGCCCGATACTAGCGGGAGACGAGACCCAGTACTTC.

This clonotype was seen a handful of times. The chain has TRBV7-2 and TRBJ2-2; 9 bases are shared with TRBD2. The CDR3 runs to 17 residues. The J segment lost 1 base and the V segment lost 6 bases, leaving 9 bases of the junction unmatched. Germline CDR1 is SGHTA and CDR2 is FQGNSA. The CDR3 sequence is CASRRSGTSRNTGELFF. The CDR3 nucleotides read TGTGCCAGCAGACGATCCGGGACTAGCAGGAACACCGGGGAGCTGTTTTTT.

This clonotype was seen repeatedly, ten times or more. This rearrangement joins TRBV12-3 or TRBV12-4 to TRBJ1-1; maybe TRBD1 (5 bases). This CDR3 contains 15 residues. Trimming left V 5 bases short and J 1 base short, with 14 bases between. CDR3: CASSERSGGNTEAFF. CDR3 DNA: TGTGCCAGCAGTGAAAGATCTGGGGGGAACACTGAAGCTTTCTTT.

This clonotype was seen more than once but under ten times. The chain combines TRBV20-1 with TRBJ1-6; D unclear. Germline CDR1 DFQATT, CDR2 SNEGSKA (reference sequence). Trimming removed 5 bases at V and 0 bases at J, with 14 bases between. The CDR3 sequence is 16 residues long. The CDR3 DNA follows: TGCAGTGCTCGGGCGCTGAGTAGCTCCTATAATTCACCCCTCCACTTT. It codes for CSARALSSSYNSPLHF.

The chain carries TRBV27 and TRBJ2-1; D is unresolved. Germline V lookup: CDR1 MNHEY, CDR2 SMNVEV (reference sequence). Trimming took 5 bases from V and 8 from J, leaving 22 bases between them. The CDR3 extends over 16 amino acids. CDR3 region: CASSLTWALGSDEQFF. The CDR3 DNA follows: TGTGCCAGCAGTCTAACCTGGGCCTTGGGGTCCGATGAGCAGTTCTTC.

In its sample, this clonotype was seen a few times. The chain carries TRBV28 and TRBJ2-7; D possibly corresponds to TRBD1 (5 bases). V was clipped by 6 bases and J by 3 bases, with 9 bases between them. This CDR3 is 12 amino acids long. Germline V gene data show CDR1 as MDHEN and CDR2 as SYDVKM. The CDR3 sequence: CASRDSLYEQYF. The DNA for the CDR3 is TGTGCCAGCAGAGACAGCCTCTACGAGCAGTACTTC.

This chain connects TRBV28 to TRBJ1-1, with TRBD1 as a possible D gene (5 bases). CDR1 and CDR2 (germline): MDHEN, SYDVKM. V was trimmed by 7 bases and J by 4 bases, leaving 10 bases between them. The CDR3 sequence is 12 residues long. The CDR3 DNA reads TGTGCCAGCACATCAGGGACCACTGAAGCTTTCTTT. Translation gives CASTSGTTEAFF.

Ten or more counts support this clonotype. V usage is TRBV12-3 or TRBV12-4 and J usage is TRBJ2-7; 7 positions agree with TRBD1. J lost 5 bases, V lost 6 bases, and 10 bases had no gene match. This CDR3 is built from 14 residues. Here the CDR3 reads CASRHTGDSHEQYF. CDR3 sequence (DNA): TGTGCCAGCAGACATACAGGGGACAGCCACGAGCAGTACTTC.

Ten or more counts support this clonotype. V usage is TRBV7-2 and J usage is TRBJ1-5, with D tentatively TRBD1 (6 bases). Germline V CDR1 and CDR2: SGHTA, FQGNSA. V was cut by 4 bases and J by 7 bases, with 17 bases left in between. CDR3 length equals 15 residues. The CDR3 DNA reads as TGTGCCAGCAGCTACTCAGGGGCCGGGGAGCAGCCCCAGCATTTT. Translation: CASSYSGAGEQPQHF. Full variable domain (outside the CDR3, taken from reference TRBV7-2 and TRBJ1-5): GAGVSQSPSNKVTEKGKDVELRCDPISGHTALYWYRQSLGQGLEFLIYFQGNSAPDKSGLPSDRFSAERTGGSVSTLTIQRTQQEDSAVYLCASSYSGAGEQPQHFGDGTRLSIL.

The table lists this clonotype with a few counts. The chain uses TRBV12-3 or TRBV12-4 and TRBJ2-3, with 10 positions matching TRBD2. Unmatched junction bases numbered 7, after V lost 8 bases and J lost 5 bases. The CDR3 consists of 14 residues. The CDR3 DNA is TGTGCCAGCGTAAGCGGGGGGGCCGAAGATACGCAGTATTTT. Encoded protein: CASVSGGAEDTQYF.

This clonotype was picked up many times. The V gene is TRBV5-1, the J gene TRBJ2-5, with 10 bases aligning to TRBD2. Germline loops: CDR1 SGHRS, CDR2 YFSETQ. The CDR3 spans 16 residues. V trimming: 1 base; J trimming: 1 base; junction bases outside the gene matches: 4. The CDR3 loop is CASSLQGLAVQETQYF. The CDR3 DNA reads TGCGCCAGCAGCTTGCAAGGACTAGCGGTCCAAGAGACCCAGTACTTC.

The chain is built from TRBV11-3 and TRBJ1-2, with D unresolved. V shed 4 bases and J shed 6 bases, with 21 bases lying between them. The CDR3 has 16 residues. CDR1 is SGHNT, CDR2 YENEEA, per germline. In DNA form, the CDR3 reads TGTGCCAGCAGCTCGTACCCCGGGAAGGGTAGCAATGGCTACACCTTC. It codes for CASSSYPGKGSNGYTF.

This clonotype was detected many times. V gene TRBV12-3 or TRBV12-4 combines with J gene TRBJ2-3; 8 nucleotides line up with TRBD1. The CDR3 has 16 amino acids. Trimming removed 1 base from V and 2 bases from J; junction bases left unmatched: 5. In DNA form, the CDR3 reads TGTGCCAGCAGTTTAGGACAGGGGCTAAACACAGATACGCAGTATTTT. Translated, it gives CASSLGQGLNTDTQYF.

The chain uses TRBV2 and TRBJ2-4; D is perhaps TRBD2 (6 bases). Trimming took 8 bases from V and 0 from J, leaving 14 bases between them. The germline V gene encodes CDR1 SNHLY and CDR2 FYNNEI. The CDR3 is 15 amino acids. CDR3 sequence reads: CASGSGLLAKNIQYF. The CDR3 DNA sequence: TGTGCCAGCGGGAGCGGGCTGCTAGCCAAAAACATTCAGTACTTC. The whole variable domain, remainder taken from reference TRBV2 and TRBJ2-4, is EPEVTQTPSHQVTQMGQEVILRCVPISNHLYFYWYRQILGQKVEFLVSFYNNEISEKSEIFDDQFSVERPDGSNFTLKIRSTKLEDSAMYFCASGSGLLAKNIQYFGAGTRLSVL.

This clonotype turned up a few times. The V gene is TRBV6-6, the J gene TRBJ1-6; D might be TRBD1 (5 bases). The CDR3 consists of 15 residues. V was clipped by 6 bases and J by 3 bases, with 12 bases between them. CDR1 is MNHNY and CDR2 is SVGAGI in the germline V gene (reference sequence). Here the CDR3 DNA reads TGTGCCAGCAGACCGCGACAGTACTATAATTCACCCCTCCACTTT. Translating gives CASRPRQYYNSPLHF.

This clonotype was seen a few times. Written as DNA, the CDR3 is TGCAGCGTCGGCCCCACGGGCAATCAGCCCCAGCATTTT. Translating gives CSVGPTGNQPQHF. The gene calls are TRBV29-1 and TRBJ1-5; D is undetermined. The CDR3 sequence is 13 residues long. V was clipped by 6 bases and J by 2 bases, with 11 bases between them. From germline, CDR1 is SQVTM and CDR2 ANQGSEA.

This clonotype has more than one count but fewer than ten. The gene calls are TRBV7-3 and TRBJ2-1; D gene uncertain. Looked up from germline, CDR1 is SGHTA and CDR2 is FQGTGA. The CDR3 consists of 15 residues. The germline V and J ends were trimmed by 0 bases and 6 bases, with 12 bases remaining between them. For the CDR3, the DNA is TGTGCCAGCAGCTTAACCCCCGCGGCAAGCAATGAGCAGTTCTTC. It codes for CASSLTPAASNEQFF.

The chain is built from TRBV7-3 and TRBJ2-3; D ambiguous. Germline loops: CDR1 SGHTA, CDR2 FQGTGA. V gave up 1 base and J gave up 2 bases, with 7 bases separating them. This CDR3 comprises 14 residues. The CDR3 reads CASSLNSYTDTQYF. CDR3 nucleotides: TGTGCCAGCAGCTTAAACTCGTACACAGATACGCAGTATTTT.

This clonotype was recorded many times. This rearrangement joins TRBV5-4 to TRBJ2-2; TRBD1 agrees at 7 bases. CDR1 is SGHNT, CDR2 YYREEE, per germline (reference sequence). With V trimmed by 0 bases and J by 7 bases, 6 bases remained unmatched. CDR3 length: 15 amino acids. The CDR3 bases are TGTGCCAGCAGCTTGGTAGGGGGCCGGGGCGGGGAGCTGTTTTTT. Translation gives CASSLVGGRGGELFF. The variable domain in full, with the rest retrieved from reference TRBV5-4 and TRBJ2-2, is ETGVTQSPTHLIKTRGQQVTLRCSSQSGHNTVSWYQQALGQGPQFIFQYYREEENGRGNFPPRFSGLQFPNYSSELNVNALELDDSALYLCASSLVGGRGGELFFGEGSRLTVL.

This clonotype has a handful of counts. The CDR3 spells CSVRFGLPSVNEQFF. The CDR3 DNA is TGCAGCGTTCGATTCGGACTCCCGTCAGTGAATGAGCAGTTCTTC. The genes are TRBV29-1 and TRBJ2-1; D is possibly TRBD2 (5 bases). Germline lookup yields CDR1 SQVTM and CDR2 ANQGSEA. Deletions cut 5 bases from V and 7 bases from J, with 21 bases between. The CDR3 has 15 amino acids.

The chain carries TRBV24-1 and TRBJ1-1; 7 bases are a match to TRBD1. In germline, CDR1 is KGHDR, CDR2 SFDVKD. The CDR3 consists of 13 residues. V lost 9 bases and J lost 5; bases outside the gene matches: 8. This CDR3 is CATAGGPWTEAFF. In DNA form, the CDR3 reads TGTGCCACCGCAGGGGGGCCGTGGACTGAAGCTTTCTTT.

At least ten counts were recorded for this clonotype. The gene calls are TRBV9 and TRBJ2-1; tentative D call: TRBD2 (5 bases). Germline V gene lookup returns CDR1 SGDLS and CDR2 YYNGEE. V lost 0 bases to trimming and J lost 7 bases, with 17 bases between them. The CDR3 runs to 16 residues. This CDR3 reads CASSVDFGPTGNEQFF. DNA of the CDR3: TGTGCCAGCAGCGTAGATTTCGGGCCCACGGGGAATGAGCAGTTCTTC.

This clonotype came up a few times. The chain is built from TRBV12-5 and TRBJ1-1, with D possibly being TRBD1 (5 bases). CDR3 length: 13 residues. CDR1 and CDR2 (germline): LGHNT, FRNRAP. V was clipped by 6 bases and J by 3 bases, with 11 bases between them. The CDR3 region is CASGIDSYTEAFF. The CDR3, as DNA: TGTGCTAGTGGCATCGACAGCTACACTGAAGCTTTCTTT.

The rearrangement links TRBV12-5 to TRBJ1-4; 8 nucleotides match TRBD1. Germline assignment: CDR1 LGHNT and CDR2 FRNRAP. The V gene end was trimmed by 6 bases and the J gene end by 5 bases; junction bases not matched to a gene: 8. CDR3 length equals 15 residues. CDR3 residues: CASGNWRQGNEKLFF. The DNA of the CDR3 is TGTGCTAGTGGGAATTGGAGACAGGGGAATGAAAAACTGTTTTTT.

The chain recombines TRBV11-2 with TRBJ2-7; D ambiguous. Germline V gene sequence: CDR1 SGHAT, CDR2 FQNNGV. Trimming stripped 6 bases from V and 1 base from J, with 16 bases between. The CDR3 covers 15 residues. DNA of the CDR3: TGTGCCAGCAGGTCCCCTTCGCAGCTATCCTACGAGCAGTACTTC. As protein: CASRSPSQLSYEQYF. The full variable domain, rest sourced from reference TRBV11-2 and TRBJ2-7, is EAGVAQSPRYKIIEKRQSVAFWCNPISGHATLYWYQQILGQGPKLLIQFQNNGVVDDSQLPKDRFSAERLKGVDSTLKIQPAKLEDSAVYLCASRSPSQLSYEQYFGPGTRLTVT.

This clonotype occurred many times. The chain is built from TRBV19 and TRBJ2-7; 9 positions match TRBD1. CDR1 is LNHDA, CDR2 SQIVND, per germline (reference sequence). This CDR3 is built from 14 residues. V was pared by 5 bases and J by 6 bases, with 8 bases of the junction left unmatched. The CDR3: CASSSWTGEGEQYF. The CDR3 DNA sequence: TGTGCCAGTAGTTCTTGGACAGGGGAGGGCGAGCAGTACTTC.

The chain employs TRBV10-3 and TRBJ2-1; no firm D call. V lost 2 bases and J 0 bases, leaving 8 bases between the germline ends. The CDR3 has 15 residues. Germline V gene sequence: CDR1 ENHRY, CDR2 SYGVKD. The CDR3 coding sequence is TGTGCCATCAGTGAGCCGGGCCTCTCCTACAATGAGCAGTTCTTC. It is translated as CAISEPGLSYNEQFF.

This clonotype was detected ten times or more. The V call is TRBV6-5, the J call TRBJ1-5, with 8 nucleotides matching TRBD1. With V trimmed by 5 bases and J by 3 bases, 9 bases remained unmatched. The CDR3 has 16 residues. Germline lookup yields CDR1 MNHEY and CDR2 SVGAGI. CDR3 region: CASSSQQGAFNQPQHF. The CDR3 bases are TGTGCCAGCAGTAGTCAGCAGGGGGCCTTCAATCAGCCCCAGCATTTT.

This clonotype was recorded many times. V is TRBV13 and J is TRBJ2-7; D is possibly TRBD1 or TRBD2 (5 bases each). Germline V lookup: CDR1 PRHDT, CDR2 FYEKMQ (reference sequence). This CDR3 is built from 14 residues. V was trimmed by 5 bases and J by 4 bases, leaving 15 bases between them. The CDR3 region is CASSPRRDGYEQYF. The DNA of the CDR3 is TGTGCCAGCAGCCCCAGACGGGACGGTTACGAGCAGTACTTC.